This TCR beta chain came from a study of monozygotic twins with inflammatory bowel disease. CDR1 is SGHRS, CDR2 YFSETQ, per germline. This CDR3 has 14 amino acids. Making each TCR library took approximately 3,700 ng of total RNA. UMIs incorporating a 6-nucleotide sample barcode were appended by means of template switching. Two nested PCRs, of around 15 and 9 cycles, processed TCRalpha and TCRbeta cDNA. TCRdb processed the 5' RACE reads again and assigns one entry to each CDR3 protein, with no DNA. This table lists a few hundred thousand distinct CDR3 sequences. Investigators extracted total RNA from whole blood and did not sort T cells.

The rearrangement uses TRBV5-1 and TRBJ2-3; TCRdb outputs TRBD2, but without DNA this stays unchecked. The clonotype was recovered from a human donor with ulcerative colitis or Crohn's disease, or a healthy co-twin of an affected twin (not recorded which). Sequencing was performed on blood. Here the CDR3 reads CAGKLGEMTDTQYF.